A single sample is the source of the 21 T cell receptor beta chains below, sequenced in a study of spatial heterogeneity in lung cancer. TCRdb used MiXCR to reprocess the 5' RACE reads, holding one entry per CDR3 protein. Among 25,000 to 35,000 distinct CDR3 sequences listed, 8.5% to 12% were seen once. Time point here: blood at routine non-recurrence follow-up after resection. Sequenced material: PBMCs, taken at follow-up. These receptors all come from a female donor with early-stage non-small cell lung cancer.

This clonotype has ten or more counts. This chain connects TRBV28 to TRBJ2-7; D unclear. The V gene lost 7 bases and the J gene lost 1 base, with 14 bases spanning the gap. Germline V gives CDR1 MDHEN, CDR2 SYDVKM. This CDR3 contains 14 residues. The CDR3 DNA is TGTGCCAGCAATCCACCTAGAATTTCCTACGAGCAGTACTTC. It specifies CASNPPRISYEQYF.

In this sample, this clonotype turned up many times. V and J are TRBV7-2 and TRBJ1-4, with D perhaps matching TRBD1 (5 bases). CDR3 size: 16 residues. V was pared by 2 bases and J by 2 bases, with 12 bases between. Germline loops: CDR1 SGHTA, CDR2 FQGNSA. CDR3 nucleotides: TGTGCCAGCAGCTTATATCAGGCAGGGACTAATGAAAAACTGTTTTTT. It yields the protein CASSLYQAGTNEKLFF.

In its sample, this clonotype was seen many times. The chain has TRBV5-1 and TRBJ2-7; TRBD1 matches at 7 bases. Trimming at V came to 4 bases and at J to 7 bases, leaving 14 bases not matched to a gene. The germline CDR1 and CDR2 sequences are SGHRS and YFSETQ. CDR3 length: 15 amino acids. The CDR3 reads CASSQLVQGQGEQYF. The CDR3 DNA reads as TGCGCCAGCAGCCAATTGGTACAGGGGCAGGGTGAGCAGTACTTC.

This clonotype was seen many times. The rearrangement links TRBV12-3 or TRBV12-4 to TRBJ1-1; D might be TRBD1 (6 bases). Deletions cut 4 bases from V and 4 bases from J, with 13 bases between. CDR3 length: 14 residues. The DNA of the CDR3 is TGTGCCAGCAGTTCCGGCGGGGGCTTCACTGAAGCTTTCTTT. Amino acids: CASSSGGGFTEAFF.

There are many counts of this clonotype. The gene calls are TRBV6-5 and TRBJ2-5; 12 bases are a match to TRBD2. The CDR3 spans 15 residues. V was pared by 4 bases and J by 4 bases, with 4 bases of the junction left unmatched. Germline CDR1 MNHEY, CDR2 SVGAGI. The CDR3 nucleotides are TGTGCCAGCAGTTCTAGCGGGGGGGCCGGAGAGACCCAGTACTTC. Residues: CASSSSGGAGETQYF.

The chain is built from TRBV7-9 and TRBJ2-3; 7 bases align to TRBD2. The CDR3 is 15 residues long. Germline V gene sequence: CDR1 SEHNR, CDR2 FQNEAQ (reference sequence). The V and J ends lost 3 bases and 0 bases, in that order; junction bases with no gene match: 3. CDR3: CASSLPAGSTDTQYF. CDR3 DNA sequence: TGTGCCAGCAGCTTGCCAGCGGGGAGCACAGATACGCAGTATTTT.

This clonotype was counted a few times. The chain couples TRBV21-1 to TRBJ2-2; no DNA check was done on the table's D call, TRBD1. TRBV21-1 is assigned pseudogene status. The CDR3 spans 16 residues. The CDR3 nucleotides are TGTGCCAGCAGCCGCACTCCGACAGGGGCCGCCGGGGAGCTGTTTTTT. This gives the protein CASSRTPTGAAGELFF.

The sample holds a few counts of this clonotype. V is TRBV29-1 and J is TRBJ2-3; possibly TRBD2 for D (5 bases). V lost 6 bases and J lost 4, with 14 bases in between. The germline V gene encodes CDR1 SQVTM and CDR2 ANQGSEA. The CDR3 is 13 residues long. The CDR3 loop is CSVAGGSADTQYF. Written as DNA, the CDR3 is TGCAGCGTGGCGGGCGGTAGCGCAGATACGCAGTATTTT.

The chain joins TRBV5-4 to TRBJ2-2, with D possibly matching TRBD1 (5 bases). Germline loops: CDR1 SGHNT, CDR2 YYREEE (reference sequence). V shed 0 bases and J shed 6 bases, with 12 bases lying between them. This CDR3 comprises 15 residues. In DNA, the CDR3 is TGTGCCAGCAGCTTGGAAGGGGCGCCCGCCGGGGAGCTGTTTTTT. This codes for CASSLEGAPAGELFF.

This clonotype was recorded many times. The chain employs TRBV7-2 and TRBJ2-7; D is undetermined. Germline V gives CDR1 SGHTA, CDR2 FQGNSA. The CDR3 runs 14 residues. The germline V and J ends were trimmed by 5 bases and 0 bases, with 11 bases remaining between them. The CDR3 spells CASSPRVDSYEQYF. The CDR3 bases are TGTGCCAGCAGCCCAAGGGTGGACTCCTACGAGCAGTACTTC.

This clonotype was detected ten times or more. V and J are TRBV7-9 and TRBJ1-1, with D unresolved. V gave up 4 bases and J gave up 1 base, with 16 bases separating them. CDR1 and CDR2 (germline): SEHNR, FQNEAQ (reference sequence). This CDR3 is built from 16 residues. Here the CDR3 reads CASSSTTGPANTEAFF. As DNA, the CDR3 is TGTGCCAGCAGCTCAACTACCGGACCGGCGAACACTGAAGCTTTCTTT.

The chain links TRBV25-1 to TRBJ2-1, with unresolved D. CDR1 is MGHDK, CDR2 SYGVNS, per germline. The V end lost 3 bases, the J end lost 7 bases, and 4 bases lay between the germline ends. The CDR3 spans 11 residues. The CDR3 spells CASSESNEQFF. CDR3 nucleotide sequence: TGTGCCAGCAGTGAGAGTAATGAGCAGTTCTTC.

This clonotype was seen at least ten times. V and J are TRBV7-9 and TRBJ2-7; the match to TRBD1 covers 8 bases. Trimming at V came to 4 bases and at J to 3 bases, leaving 5 bases not matched to a gene. The CDR3 is 14 residues long. CDR1 is SEHNR, CDR2 FQNEAQ, per germline (reference sequence). CDR3 amino acids: CASSYRTGNYEQYF. For the CDR3, the DNA is TGTGCCAGCAGCTACAGGACAGGGAACTACGAGCAGTACTTC.

This clonotype was recorded at least ten times. J is TRBJ1-1 and V is TRBV7-2; TRBD1 matches 7 bases. Looked up from germline, CDR1 is SGHTA and CDR2 is FQGNSA. CDR3 length equals 15 residues. J gave up 5 bases and V 3 bases, and 9 bases lay outside the gene matches. The DNA of the CDR3 is TGTGCCAGCAGCTTTGGCTTACAGGGGAGGACTGAAGCTTTCTTT. This encodes CASSFGLQGRTEAFF.

This clonotype was observed a handful of times. The chain joins TRBV12-3 or TRBV12-4 to TRBJ2-5, with TRBD1 matching over 8 bases. Trimming cost V 6 bases and J 4 bases; bases outside gene matches: 7. The CDR3 runs to 14 residues. For the CDR3, the DNA is TGTGCCAGCAGGGGAACAGGGGGAGCAGAGACCCAGTACTTC. Amino acid sequence: CASRGTGGAETQYF.

In its sample, this clonotype was seen a few times. This chain links TRBV19 with TRBJ2-7, with 7 bases aligning to TRBD1. This CDR3 comprises 16 residues. V trimming: 1 base; J trimming: 4 bases; junction bases outside the gene matches: 10. CDR1 and CDR2 from the germline V gene are LNHDA and SQIVND (reference sequence). In DNA form, the CDR3 reads TGTGCCAGTAGTATAGGGGCCGGGACAGAGGGATACGAGCAGTACTTC. As protein: CASSIGAGTEGYEQYF. Drawing the rest from reference TRBV19 and TRBJ2-7, the complete variable domain is DGGITQSPKYLFRKEGQNVTLSCEQNLNHDAMYWYRQDPGQGLRLIYYSQIVNDFQKGDIAEGYSVSREKKESFPLTVTSAQKNPTAFYLCASSIGAGTEGYEQYFGPGTRLTVT.

This clonotype was counted at least ten times. DNA for the CDR3: TGCGCCAGCACACACCGGGACGGAATGACCGGGGAGCTGTTTTTT. This codes for CASTHRDGMTGELFF. The chain combines TRBV5-1 with TRBJ2-2, with D possibly being TRBD1 or TRBD2 (5 bases each). With 6 bases removed from V and 5 bases from J, the gap between germline ends came to 17 bases. Germline V gene data show CDR1 as SGHRS and CDR2 as YFSETQ. The CDR3 is 15 amino acids.

The chain combines TRBV9 with TRBJ2-7; no firm D call. Trimming cost V 0 bases and J 2 bases, with 12 bases left between them. There are 15 residues in the CDR3. The germline V gene has CDR1 SGDLS and CDR2 YYNGEE. As DNA, the CDR3 is TGTGCCAGCAGCGTAGGAATAGAGTTCCCCTACGAGCAGTACTTC. Its translation: CASSVGIEFPYEQYF.

For the CDR3, the DNA is TGTGCCAGTAGCCCCCTGGGAGGGTCTGGAGCTTTCTTT. This translates into CASSPLGGSGAFF. This chain uses TRBV6-1 with TRBJ1-1; D gene ambiguous. CDR1 and CDR2 (germline): MNHNS, SASEGT. Trimming cost V 9 bases and J 10 bases, with 21 bases left between them. CDR3 size: 13 residues.

This clonotype has at least ten counts. V gene TRBV6-6 combines with J gene TRBJ2-3; TRBD2 is a possible D gene (6 bases). The germline V and J ends were trimmed by 7 bases and 3 bases, with 11 bases remaining between them. Looked up from germline, CDR1 is MNHNY and CDR2 is SVGAGI (reference sequence). The length of the CDR3 is 13 residues. In DNA, the CDR3 is TGTGCCAGCACCAGACTAGTTACAGATACGCAGTATTTT. Translating it yields CASTRLVTDTQYF.

There are many counts of this clonotype. This sequence joins TRBV6-2 or TRBV6-3 and TRBJ1-1; D is perhaps TRBD1 (5 bases). V gave up 6 bases and J gave up 10 bases, with 24 bases separating them. The V gene's germline CDR1 is MNHEY and CDR2 SVGEGT. The CDR3 totals 15 residues. Here the CDR3 reads CASSTIGPMRDGAFF. CDR3 bases: TGTGCCAGCAGCACAATCGGACCGATGAGGGACGGAGCTTTCTTT.